The present entry profiles one TCR beta chain with its context. Its antigen is unidentified. This sample is part of a study of cytomegalovirus exposure and HLA in healthy donors. Study-level points and caveats: The number of N-insertions in an Asian-associated ancestry cluster was reportedly below the roughly 620-donor mean in a later analysis. Several V segments, TRBV6-2 and TRBV6-3 among them, could not be told apart and were dropped.

PCR was performed using 60 Vbeta and 13 Jbeta primers. Produced via immunoSEQ multiplex PCR; TCRdb's table is partial and in-frame only. The sample includes under 100,000 clones, roughly four fifths seen only once; the top ten take roughly 8.4%. Trimming cost V 6 bases and J 8 bases, with 13 bases left between them. Germline CDR1 is SNHLY and CDR2 is FYNNEI. The CDR3 covers 12 residues. This TCR was recovered from a human donor in good health. Sequencing was carried out using PBMCs. V and J are TRBV2 and TRBJ1-2; D not resolved. CDR3 in amino acids: CASSAHQIGYTF. CDR3 sequence (DNA): TGTGCCAGCAGCGCGCATCAAATCGGCTACACCTTC. The variable domain in full, completed from reference TRBV2 and TRBJ1-2, reads EPEVTQTPSHQVTQMGQEVILRCVPISNHLYFYWYRQILGQKVEFLVSFYNNEISEKSEIFDDQFSVERPDGSNFTLKIRSTKLEDSAMYFCASSAHQIGYTFGSGTRLTVV.